The next 28 T cell receptor beta chains were all read from a single sample in a study of T cell clonality in common variable immunodeficiency. The assay was immunoSEQ multiplex PCR, and TCRdb's table has in-frame clones only and misses some. Recorded here are roughly 50,000 clones, none singletons. The sequencing input was peripheral blood mononuclear cells. These receptor sequences come from a person aged 18-70 years in good health.

About this clone: The junction departs from the called germline gene at one end, perhaps through a read error. The read terminates 3 residues before the CDR3 end, so the remaining end is supplied by the germline J gene. Other nucleotide sequences from this sample produce the same CDR3. The chain uses TRBV7-6 and TRBJ1-3, with 8 bases lining up with TRBD1. CDR1 is SGHVS and CDR2 is FNYEAQ in the germline V gene. This CDR3 is built from 17 residues. This CDR3 is CASSLAAARGHGNTIYF. CDR3 DNA (partial): TGTGCCAGCAGCTTAGCGGCTGCCAGGGGGCATGGAAACACG.

This clone has a count of ten or more. Read sequence stops 3 residues before the CDR3 end, and the germline J gene provides the missing end. The rearrangement uses TRBV19 and TRBJ1-5; no definite D call. The germline V and J ends were trimmed by 3 bases and 3 bases, with 18 bases remaining between them. CDR3 length: 17 amino acids. Germline assignment: CDR1 LNHDA and CDR2 SQIVND (reference sequence). The covered CDR3 bases are TGTGCCAGTAGTATTCATCCAGGTCCTCGGTACAATCAGCCC. Translation: CASSIHPGPRYNQP. From start to end, the CDR3 is CASSIHPGPRYNQPQHF.

Note on this clone: The read halts 3 residues ahead of the CDR3 end, with the missing end drawn from the germline J gene. The chain links TRBV19 to TRBJ1-4, with 10 bases that match TRBD1. From germline, CDR1 is LNHDA and CDR2 SQIVND (reference sequence). The CDR3 runs 13 residues. J was trimmed by 8 bases and V by 7 bases; bases with no gene match: 4. CDR3 region: CASKETGGEKLFF. The DNA read from the CDR3 is TGTGCCAGTAAGGAGACAGGGGGCGAAAAA.

In this sample, this clone turned up many times. The sequenced fragment ends 3 residues before the CDR3 boundary, so the rest is inferred from the germline J gene. The J gene is TRBJ1-1, the V gene TRBV13; D is ambiguous. V gave up 1 base and J gave up 1 base, with 4 bases separating them. Germline assignment: CDR1 PRHDT and CDR2 FYEKMQ (reference sequence). This CDR3 has 13 amino acids. CDR3 sequence: CASSLERNTEAFF. CDR3 DNA, as far as it was read: TGTGCCAGCAGCTTAGAGCGGAACACTGAA.

At least ten counts were recorded for this clone. The CDR3 end is not reached by the read, which stops 3 residues before it; the germline J gene fills it in. The V gene is TRBV27, the J gene TRBJ1-6; D is unclear. The V end was cut by 4 bases, the J end by 3 bases, with 13 bases between. This CDR3 region has 16 residues. Per the germline V gene, CDR1 is MNHEY and CDR2 is SMNVEV (reference sequence). CDR3 DNA, as far as it was read: TGTGCCAGCAGTTCCCGGGGAGGGTTCTATAATTCACCC. Protein sequence: CASSSRGGFYNSP. The full CDR3 reads CASSSRGGFYNSPLHF.

In this sample, this clone turned up many times. The read ends 3 residues shy of where the CDR3 ends; the end is completed using the germline J gene. The genes are TRBV9 and TRBJ2-1; D unresolved. Trimming removed 0 bases at V and 0 bases at J, with 7 bases between. Germline loops: CDR1 SGDLS, CDR2 YYNGEE. This CDR3 spans 15 amino acids. CDR3 in amino acids: CASSVGIASYNEQFF. The DNA read from the CDR3 is TGTGCCAGCAGCGTAGGGATAGCCTCCTACAATGAG.

This clone was seen ten or more times. The CDR3 is cut off 3 residues early in the read; its end comes from the germline J gene. Other nucleotide sequences in the sample specify the same CDR3. V and J are TRBV20-1 and TRBJ2-3, with 11 bases fitting TRBD2. This CDR3 comprises 14 residues. V gave up 5 bases and J gave up 4 bases; unmatched junction bases: 5. The germline V gene encodes CDR1 DFQATT and CDR2 SNEGSKA (reference sequence). CDR3 protein: CSASTSGRPDTQYF. The covered CDR3 bases are TGCAGTGCTTCAACTAGCGGGAGACCAGATACG.

This clone has a count of ten or more. The CDR3: CASSSGLAGVEQYF. Partial CDR3 DNA: TGTGCCAGCAGCTCCGGACTAGCGGGAGTCGAG. J is TRBJ2-7 and V is TRBV5-4; 13 bases align to TRBD2. The read gets to within 3 residues of the CDR3 end, and the germline J gene fills in the rest. This CDR3 has 14 amino acids. Germline-derived CDR1 and CDR2 are SGHNT and YYREEE (reference sequence). Losses at the gene ends were 3 bases for V and 6 bases for J; bases not matched to a gene: 3.

With regard to this clone: The read falls 3 residues short of the CDR3 end, and the missing part is taken from the germline J gene. The chain couples TRBV7-6 to TRBJ2-2, with 9 positions matching TRBD2. The CDR3 has 15 residues. Losses at the gene ends were 5 bases for V and 3 bases for J; bases not matched to a gene: 4. Germline CDR1 is SGHVS and CDR2 is FNYEAQ. CDR3 amino acids: CASSRGLADTGELFF. The CDR3 DNA, read in part, is TGTGCCAGCAGCAGGGGACTAGCAGACACCGGGGAG.

This clone was counted ten times or more. The sequence runs out 3 residues before the end of the CDR3; the remainder is reconstructed from the germline J gene. The chain links TRBV11-3 to TRBJ2-2; D unresolved. The CDR3 sequence is 13 residues long. Germline V CDR1 and CDR2: SGHNT, YENEEA. Trimming took off 8 bases at V and 0 bases at J, with 7 bases between the two ends. The CDR3 region is CASGQTNTGELFF. CDR3 bases read: TGTGCCAGCGGGCAAACGAACACCGGGGAG.

CDR3 protein: CASKSTWLRQGYQPQYF. The covered CDR3 bases are TGTGCCAGTAAATCAACGTGGCTGCGGCAGGGTTATCAGCCG. The chain uses TRBV19 and TRBJ2-3; a possible D gene is TRBD1 (5 bases). The CDR3 extends 3 residues past the end of the read, so its final part is completed from the germline J gene. CDR3 length: 17 amino acids. Germline values: CDR1 LNHDA, CDR2 SQIVND (reference sequence).

To note about this clone: The sequenced fragment ends 3 residues before the CDR3 boundary, so the rest is inferred from the germline J gene. This chain connects TRBV5-1 to TRBJ2-5, with 7 bases identical to TRBD2. The CDR3 covers 13 residues. Germline V gene sequence: CDR1 SGHRS, CDR2 YFSETQ. J lost 7 bases, V lost 4 bases, and 7 bases had no gene match. CDR3 in amino acids: CASSVGGSGTQYF. The CDR3 DNA, read in part, is TGCGCCAGCAGCGTGGGAGGGTCAGGGACC.

This clone was recorded many times. Sequencing ends 3 residues short of the CDR3 end; the germline J gene provides the rest. This rearrangement joins TRBV11-2 to TRBJ1-6, with a weak D call TRBD1 (6 bases). CDR3 size: 14 residues. V was pared by 6 bases and J by 7 bases, with 13 bases between. Germline V gene sequence: CDR1 SGHAT, CDR2 FQNNGV. The covered CDR3 bases are TGTGCCAGCAGGAAGGGGGGGGGCAATTCACCC. This sequence encodes CASRKGGGNSP. The whole CDR3 sequence reads CASRKGGGNSPLHF.

The table lists this clone with many counts. Sequencing ends 3 residues short of the CDR3 end; the germline J gene provides the rest. The chain recombines TRBV29-1 with TRBJ2-5; 10 positions agree with TRBD1. After removal of 1 base from V and 0 bases from J, the junction contained 2 bases not matched to a gene. The germline V gene encodes CDR1 SQVTM and CDR2 ANQGSEA. The CDR3 is 15 residues long. Partial CDR3 DNA: TGCAGCGTTGAAGGGGGGACAGGGGACCAAGAGACC. Its protein product is CSVEGGTGDQET. The CDR3 reads in full as CSVEGGTGDQETQYF.

This clone has at least ten counts. Sequencing ends 3 residues short of the CDR3 end; the germline J gene provides the rest. The V and J genes are TRBV20-1 and TRBJ1-1; tentative D call: TRBD1 (5 bases). The CDR3 has 16 residues. The V end was cut by 0 bases, the J end by 0 bases, with 14 bases between. Looked up from germline, CDR1 is DFQATT and CDR2 is SNEGSKA (reference sequence). The CDR3 DNA, read in part, is TGCAGTGCTAGAGATCAGGGCAGCTTGATGAACACTGAA. Translated, it gives CSARDQGSLMNTE. Given in full, the CDR3 is CSARDQGSLMNTEAFF.

Ten or more counts support this clone. From the germline J gene comes the end of the CDR3, since the read stops 3 residues before it. This rearrangement joins TRBV10-3 to TRBJ1-6; a possible D gene is TRBD1 (5 bases). Trimming shortened V by 6 bases and J by 7 bases, and 19 bases separated the two germline ends. In germline, CDR1 is ENHRY, CDR2 SYGVKD. This CDR3 contains 16 residues. CDR3: CAIRPGLDARNSPLHF. The part of the CDR3 DNA that was read is TGTGCCATCAGACCGGGACTCGATGCGAGAAATTCACCC.

As for this clone: The read gets to within 3 residues of the CDR3 end, and the germline J gene fills in the rest. The rearrangement uses TRBV7-9 and TRBJ2-3, with a weak D call TRBD2 (5 bases). Germline V gene data show CDR1 as SEHNR and CDR2 as FQNEAQ (reference sequence). The CDR3 spans 13 residues. The sequenced CDR3 bases are TGTGCCAGCAGTCAAGCTAGCAGAGGGACG. It yields the protein CASSQASRGT. The entire CDR3 is CASSQASRGTQYF. The complete variable domain, with remaining parts taken from reference TRBV7-9 and TRBJ2-3, reads DTGVSQNPRHKITKRGQNVTFRCDPISEHNRLYWYRQTLGQGPEFLTYFQNEAQLEKSRLLSDRFSAERPKGSFSTLEIQRTEQGDSAMYLCASSQASRGTQYFGPGTRLTVL.

In this sample, this clone turned up many times. The CDR3 end lies 3 residues beyond the end of the read and is filled in from the germline J gene. The chain has TRBV30 and TRBJ2-7, with D hard to call. Germline CDR1 is GTSNPN and CDR2 is SVGIG (reference sequence). V dropped 0 bases and J dropped 6 bases, with 6 bases sitting between them. The CDR3 length is 11 residues. This CDR3 reads CAWSVDTEQYF. The sequenced CDR3 bases are TGTGCCTGGAGTGTCGACACCGAG.

In the case of this clone: The read halts 3 residues ahead of the CDR3 end, with the missing end drawn from the germline J gene. The rearrangement links TRBV2 to TRBJ1-1; the D gene is possibly TRBD1 (5 bases). CDR1 and CDR2 from the germline V gene are SNHLY and FYNNEI. V dropped 0 bases and J dropped 3 bases, with 8 bases sitting between them. This CDR3 has 14 amino acids. The CDR3 bases that were read are TGTGCCAGCAGTGAAGCGCGGGGGGACACTGAA. Translated: CASSEARGDTE. In full, the CDR3 is CASSEARGDTEAFF.

This clone was picked up many times. The read terminates 3 residues before the CDR3 end, so the remaining end is supplied by the germline J gene. This sequence joins TRBV29-1 and TRBJ2-7, with 9 bases aligning to TRBD2. This CDR3 is 13 amino acids long. J was trimmed by 5 bases and V by 3 bases; bases with no gene match: 5. The germline V gene has CDR1 SQVTM and CDR2 ANQGSEA. The chain's CDR3 is CSVDASGTNEQYF. The sequenced CDR3 bases are TGCAGCGTTGACGCTAGCGGGACTAACGAG.

This clone turned up a few times. The CDR3 goes on 3 residues after the read ends, and that part is filled in from the germline J gene. This chain uses TRBV19 with TRBJ2-3; tentative D call: TRBD1 (5 bases). The germline CDR1 and CDR2 sequences are LNHDA and SQIVND (reference sequence). This CDR3 region has 15 residues. CDR3 bases read: TGTGCCAGTAGATTCGACAGAAATAGCAATCAGCCG. This sequence encodes CASRFDRNSNQP. The full CDR3 is CASRFDRNSNQPQYF.

This clone has ten or more counts. The CDR3 extends 3 residues past the end of the read, so its final part is completed from the germline J gene. This chain joins TRBV7-2 and TRBJ2-3; D remains unclear. The V gene lost 5 bases and the J gene lost 2 bases, with 8 bases spanning the gap. Germline V lookup: CDR1 SGHTA, CDR2 FQGNSA. The CDR3 length is 13 residues. The CDR3 is CASSPSHTDTQYF. The CDR3 DNA, read in part, is TGTGCCAGCAGCCCATCACACACAGATACG.

The sample holds many counts of this clone. The read finishes 3 residues shy of the CDR3 end, and the germline J gene is used to complete it. This specimen includes other DNA sequences encoding the same CDR3. The gene calls are TRBV30 and TRBJ2-5; 9 bases agree with TRBD2. Per the germline V gene, CDR1 is GTSNPN and CDR2 is SVGIG (reference sequence). This CDR3 is built from 14 residues. With V trimmed by 0 bases and J by 4 bases, 3 bases remained unmatched. Here the CDR3 reads CAWSVLLAGETQYF. The sequenced CDR3 bases are TGTGCCTGGAGTGTTCTACTAGCGGGAGAGACC.

As to this clone: The read ends 3 residues before the CDR3 terminus; that terminus is restored from the germline J gene. V is TRBV5-1 and J is TRBJ2-6; tentative D call: TRBD1 (5 bases). The length of the CDR3 is 18 residues. V lost 2 bases and J lost 0, with 15 bases in between. The V gene's germline CDR1 is SGHRS and CDR2 YFSETQ. The CDR3 reads CASSFRRTMSSGANVLTF. Incomplete CDR3 DNA: TGCGCCAGCAGCTTTAGACGGACAATGAGCTCTGGGGCCAACGTC.

Concerning this clone: The read is 3 residues too short to cover the CDR3 end, so that end is filled in from the germline J gene. The chain joins TRBV18 to TRBJ2-3; possibly TRBD1 for D (6 bases). The CDR3 covers 12 residues. Germline V gene sequence: CDR1 KGHSH, CDR2 LQKENI. V shed 6 bases and J shed 6 bases, with 10 bases lying between them. The CDR3 here is CASSPQGDTQYF. CDR3 DNA (partial): TGTGCCAGCTCTCCGCAGGGGGATACG.

This clone came up many times. The missing CDR3 end, 3 residues past where the read stops, is filled in from the germline J gene. The rearrangement links TRBV12-5 to TRBJ2-7, with D possibly being TRBD2 (5 bases). Trimming stripped 5 bases from V and 1 base from J, with 15 bases between. The CDR3 spans 15 residues. Germline-derived CDR1 and CDR2 are LGHNT and FRNRAP. CDR3 sequence reads: CASGTGVFHSYEQYF. The sequenced CDR3 bases are TGTGCTAGTGGTACCGGGGTGTTCCATTCCTACGAG.

This clone has just a few counts. The CDR3 goes on 3 residues after the read ends, and that part is filled in from the germline J gene. The V and J genes are TRBV19 and TRBJ2-2; 7 bases agree with TRBD1. This CDR3 spans 15 amino acids. Germline V CDR1 and CDR2: LNHDA, SQIVND (reference sequence). Unmatched junction bases numbered 3, after V lost 0 bases and J lost 5 bases. Partial CDR3 DNA: TGTGCCAGTAGTATAGAACAGGGGTTTACCGGGGAG. It specifies CASSIEQGFTGE. The entire CDR3 protein is CASSIEQGFTGELFF.

This clone was detected many times. The CDR3 end falls 3 residues outside the read, so it is completed with the germline J gene. The chain recombines TRBV19 with TRBJ2-1; a possible D gene is TRBD2 (5 bases). CDR1 and CDR2 (germline): LNHDA, SQIVND (reference sequence). The V gene lost 3 bases and the J gene lost 6 bases, with 15 bases spanning the gap. The CDR3 extends over 15 amino acids. The CDR3 spells CASSIMRGPSNEQFF. The CDR3 DNA, read in part, is TGTGCCAGTAGTATTATGCGAGGGCCGTCCAATGAG.